Listed below are T cell receptor beta chains from one sample, sequenced in a study of beta chain features in type 1 diabetes. Using immunoSEQ multiplex PCR, the repertoire was profiled, and TCRdb retains in-frame clones only, with some absent. The data show 600,000 to 700,000 clones, around 12% seen once. Sequenced material: naive CD4+ T cells from blood. These receptors were collected from a man aged 25-45 years with type 1 diabetes. CDR3s include the opening cysteine and the closing phenylalanine or tryptophan. D genes are given only for firm matches. Part of the rows lack a size; the others show once, few, many or a class for expanded clones.

J gene | V gene | D gene | clone size | CDR3 protein | CDR3 DNA
TRBJ2-5 | TRBV12-5 | TRBD2 | few | CASGRIEGRRGETQYF | TGTGCTAGTGGACGTATCGAGGGGCGGCGGGGGGAGACCCAGTACTTC
TRBJ2-5 | TRBV19 | TRBD1 | few | CASRRTGGVETQYF | TGTGCCAGTAGGCGGACAGGGGGGGTGGAGACCCAGTACTTC
TRBJ1-5 | TRBV7-9 | NA | few | CASSLGGAYQPQHF | TGTGCCAGCAGCTTAGGGGGCGCCTACCAGCCCCAGCATTTT
TRBJ2-3 | TRBV2 | NA | few | CASSTSTDTQYF | TGTGCCAGCAGTACGAGCACAGATACGCAGTATTTT
TRBJ2-3 | TRBV7-3 | TRBD2 | few | CASSLTPGLAGGYSSTDTQYF | TGTGCCAGCAGCTTAACCCCGGGACTAGCGGGGGGCTACTCTAGCACAGATACGCAGTATTTT
TRBJ1-2 | TRBV30 | NA | NA | CAWDTGNNYGYTF | TGTGCCTGGGATACAGGGAATAACTATGGCTACACCTTC
TRBJ1-2 | TRBV4-2 | TRBD1 | few | CASSQDVGQGVRGYTF | TGTGCCAGCAGCCAAGATGTGGGACAGGGTGTGCGGGGCTACACCTTC
TRBJ2-5 | TRBV7-9 | NA | few | CASSVGGSETQYF | TGTGCCAGCAGCGTAGGGGGGTCCGAGACCCAGTACTTC
TRBJ2-1 | TRBV4-2 | TRBD1 | few | CASSPTERGQGGEQFF | TGTGCCAGCAGCCCCACTGAACGAGGACAGGGGGGCGAGCAGTTCTTC
TRBJ2-5 | TRBV7-9 | NA | few | CASSLASLQETQYF | TGTGCCAGCAGCTTAGCTAGCCTCCAAGAGACCCAGTACTTC
TRBJ2-3 | TRBV14 | TRBD2 | few | CASSQDRGGWSTDTQYF | TGTGCCAGCAGCCAAGATCGCGGGGGATGGAGCACAGATACGCAGTATTTT
TRBJ1-4 | TRBV19 | NA | few | CASRRQDLNEKLFF | TGTGCCAGTAGACGACAGGACCTTAATGAAAAACTGTTTTTT
TRBJ2-2 | TRBV6-6 | TRBD1 | few | CASSPLTGGTGELFF | TGTGCCAGCAGTCCCTTGACAGGGGGGACCGGGGAGCTGTTTTTT
TRBJ2-5 | TRBV6-1 | NA | NA | CASSEGAARTQYF | TGTGCCAGCAGTGAAGGGGCCGCCAGGACCCAGTACTTC
TRBJ1-1 | TRBV7-9 | TRBD1 | NA | CASSLVGTGGTEAFF | TGTGCCAGCAGCTTAGTGGGGACAGGGGGAACTGAAGCTTTCTTT
TRBJ2-3 | TRBV4-2 | TRBD2 | few | CASSPSTSGGGTDTQYF | TGTGCCAGCAGCCCCTCGACTAGCGGGGGGGGCACAGATACGCAGTATTTT
TRBJ2-7 | TRBV7-2 | NA | NA | CASSLRRQLGEQYF | TGTGCCAGCAGCTTACGGAGACAGCTCGGCGAGCAGTACTTC
TRBJ2-3 | TRBV4-2 | TRBD2 | NA | CASSQPAGTTTDTQYF | TGTGCCAGCAGCCAACCTGCCGGGACTACCACCGATACGCAGTATTTT
TRBJ1-3 | TRBV7-8 | NA | few | CASSLADPLSGNTIYF | TGTGCCAGCAGCTTAGCAGATCCCCTCTCTGGAAACACCATATATTTT
TRBJ2-2 | TRBV2 | NA | few | CASRLGEVTGELFF | TGTGCCAGCAGATTAGGGGAGGTCACCGGGGAGCTGTTTTTT
TRBJ1-3 | TRBV7-9 | NA | NA | CAGRRNSGNTIYF | TGTGCCGGTCGACGGAACTCTGGAAACACCATATATTTT
TRBJ1-6 | TRBV9 | NA | NA | CASSARSRIGPLHF | TGTGCCAGCAGCGCCCGCAGCCGAATTGGGCCCCTCCACTTT
TRBJ1-4 | TRBV10-2 | NA | few | CASGGEFNEKLFF | TGCGCCAGCGGGGGGGAGTTTAATGAAAAACTGTTTTTT
TRBJ2-2 | TRBV9 | TRBD1 | few | CASSVRQGATGELFF | TGTGCCAGCAGCGTTCGGCAGGGGGCCACCGGGGAGCTGTTTTTT
TRBJ2-1 | TRBV18 | NA | few | CASSSPSVEQFF | TGTGCCAGCTCAAGCCCCTCGGTGGAGCAGTTCTTC
TRBJ2-1 | TRBV7-2 | NA | NA | CASSWITGQEQFF | TGTGCCAGCAGTTGGATTACAGGGCAGGAGCAGTTCTTC
TRBJ2-7 | TRBV2 | NA | few | CASGGPSSYEQYF | TGTGCCAGTGGGGGCCCCAGCTCCTACGAGCAGTACTTC
TRBJ2-5 | TRBV19 | NA | few | CASSIGPESHQETQYF | TGTGCCAGTAGTATAGGTCCCGAATCCCATCAAGAGACCCAGTACTTC
TRBJ1-4 | TRBV7-2 | NA | NA | CASTVRALGNEKLFF | TGTGCCAGCACAGTTAGGGCTCTTGGTAATGAAAAACTGTTTTTT
TRBJ2-5 | TRBV7-7 | TRBD1 | NA | CASSPGQQETQYF | TGTGCTAGCAGCCCGGGACAGCAAGAGACCCAGTACTTC
TRBJ2-6 | TRBV9 | NA | few | CASSPTLTSDGANVLTF | TGTGCCAGCAGCCCCACCCTCACATCAGATGGGGCCAACGTCCTGACTTTC
TRBJ1-3 | TRBV9 | NA | NA | CASSAPSGSGNTIYF | TGTGCCAGCAGCGCCCCATCTGGCTCTGGAAACACCATATATTTT
TRBJ1-2 | TRBV4-2 | NA | NA | CASSQGGADIYGYTF | TGTGCCAGCAGCCAAGGAGGGGCGGATATCTATGGCTACACCTTC
TRBJ2-5 | TRBV5-4 | TRBD1 | NA | CASSLEGGWETQYF | TGTGCCAGCAGCTTGGAAGGGGGCTGGGAGACCCAGTACTTC
TRBJ2-3 | TRBV7-3 | NA | NA | CASSHSEDTQYF | TGTGCCAGCAGCCACTCGGAAGATACGCAGTATTTT
TRBJ2-7 | TRBV11-3 | NA | few | CASTTVTSYEQYF | TGTGCCAGCACTACAGTCACCTCCTACGAGCAGTACTTC
TRBJ2-1 | TRBV14 | TRBD2 | NA | CASSRTSGGVDEQFF | TGTGCCAGCAGCAGGACTAGCGGGGGAGTGGATGAGCAGTTCTTC
TRBJ2-1 | TRBV9 | NA | NA | CASSSSTGRPYNEQFF | TGTGCCAGCAGCTCCTCAACAGGGAGGCCATACAATGAGCAGTTCTTC
TRBJ1-4 | TRBV7-9 | TRBD1 | few | CASREARGPSNEKLFF | TGTGCCAGCAGAGAGGCCAGGGGGCCCTCTAATGAAAAACTGTTTTTT
TRBJ2-7 | TRBV4-1 | NA | NA | CASSQDLGPPREQYF | TGCGCCAGCAGCCAAGATTTGGGACCCCCGCGGGAGCAGTACTTC
TRBJ2-1 | TRBV28 | NA | NA | CASNLPGGPEQFF | TGTGCCAGCAACCTCCCGGGGGGCCCCGAGCAGTTCTTC
TRBJ2-3 | TRBV5-1 | NA | few | CASSLPATDTQYF | TGCGCCAGCAGCTTGCCAGCCACAGATACGCAGTATTTT
TRBJ2-3 | TRBV27 | TRBD2 | few | CASSLSGEGTQYF | TGTGCCAGCAGTCTCAGCGGGGAAGGTACGCAGTATTTT
TRBJ2-4 | TRBV7-2 | NA | NA | CASSLGGQGNIQYF | TGTGCCAGCAGCTTAGGAGGTCAGGGAAACATTCAGTACTTC
TRBJ2-3 | TRBV13 | NA | NA | CASSRTETSTDTQYF | TGTGCCAGCAGCCGGACTGAAACTAGCACAGATACGCAGTATTTT
TRBJ2-1 | TRBV28 | NA | few | CASSYAENEQFF | TGTGCCAGCAGTTACGCGGAGAATGAGCAGTTCTTC
TRBJ1-5 | TRBV27 | NA | NA | CASSPTPQGSQPQHF | TGTGCCAGCAGTCCAACGCCCCAGGGGAGTCAGCCCCAGCATTTT
TRBJ1-5 | TRBV7-2 | TRBD1 | NA | CASSPGTGYQPQHF | TGTGCCAGCAGTCCCGGGACAGGGTACCAGCCCCAGCATTTT
TRBJ2-3 | TRBV7-2 | TRBD2 | few | CASSVAGGTPDTQYF | TGTGCCAGCAGCGTAGCGGGGGGCACCCCAGATACGCAGTATTTT